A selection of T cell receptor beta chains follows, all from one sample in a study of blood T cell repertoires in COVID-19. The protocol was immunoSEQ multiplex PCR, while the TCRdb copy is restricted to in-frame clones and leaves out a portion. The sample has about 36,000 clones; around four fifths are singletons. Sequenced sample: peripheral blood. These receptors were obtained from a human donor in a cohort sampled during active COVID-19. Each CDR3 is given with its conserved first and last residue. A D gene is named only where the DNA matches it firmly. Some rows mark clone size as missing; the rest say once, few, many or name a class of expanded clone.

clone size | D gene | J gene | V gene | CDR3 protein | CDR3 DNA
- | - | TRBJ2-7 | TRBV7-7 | CASSRGDTSLYEQYF | TGTGCTAGCAGCCGAGGGGACACCTCCTTGTACGAGCAGTACTTC
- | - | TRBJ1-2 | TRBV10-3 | CAITPGSGGYTF | TGTGCCATCACACCGGGCAGCGGAGGCTACACCTTC
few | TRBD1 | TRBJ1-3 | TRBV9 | CASSVAGGGFAGNTIYF | TGTGCCAGCAGCGTGGCAGGGGGTGGGTTTGCTGGAAACACCATATATTTT
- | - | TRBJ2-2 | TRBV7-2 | CASSLVWGGDTGELFF | TGTGCCAGCAGCTTAGTTTGGGGGGGCGACACCGGGGAGCTGTTTTTT
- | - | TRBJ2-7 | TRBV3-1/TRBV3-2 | CASSQDLTVPEQYF | TGTGCCAGCAGCCAAGATCTGACAGTACCCGAGCAGTACTTC
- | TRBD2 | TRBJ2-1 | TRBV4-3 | CASSQQPGGPGEQFF | TGCGCCAGCAGCCAGCAACCGGGGGGGCCGGGTGAGCAGTTCTTC
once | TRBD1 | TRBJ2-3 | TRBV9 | CASSVFEDRPDTDTQYF | TGTGCCAGCAGCGTTTTTGAGGACAGGCCTGACACAGATACGCAGTATTTT
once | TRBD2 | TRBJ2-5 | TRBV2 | CASSEAPSGGETQYF | TGTGCCAGCAGTGAAGCCCCTAGCGGGGGGGAGACCCAGTACTTC
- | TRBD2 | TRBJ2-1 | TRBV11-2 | CASSPRLAGGLEQFF | TGTGCCAGCAGCCCAAGACTAGCGGGGGGGTTGGAGCAGTTCTTC
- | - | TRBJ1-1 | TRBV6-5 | CASSYSGANTEAFF | TGTGCCAGCAGTTACTCGGGGGCTAACACTGAAGCTTTCTTT
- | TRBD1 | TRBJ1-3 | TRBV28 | CASSPGQVGNTIYF | TGTGCCAGCAGTCCCGGACAGGTTGGAAACACCATATATTTT
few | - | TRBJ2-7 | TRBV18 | CASSPPGQASSYEQYF | TGTGCCAGCTCACCACCGGGCCAGGCAAGCTCCTACGAGCAGTACTTC
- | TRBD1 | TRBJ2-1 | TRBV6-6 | CASSPIRDRVYNEQFF | TGTGCCAGCAGCCCCATTCGGGACAGGGTGTACAATGAGCAGTTCTTC
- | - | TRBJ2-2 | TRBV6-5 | CASSFHRDTGELFF | TGTGCCAGCAGTTTCCACCGGGATACCGGGGAGCTGTTTTTT
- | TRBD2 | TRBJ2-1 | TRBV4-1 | CASSQGLAGGPVNEQFF | TGCGCCAGCAGCCAAGGGCTAGCGGGGGGCCCCGTGAATGAGCAGTTCTTC
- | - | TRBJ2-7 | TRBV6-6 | CASSYSWGRGTYEQYF | TGTGCCAGCAGTTACTCGTGGGGCAGGGGAACCTACGAGCAGTACTTC
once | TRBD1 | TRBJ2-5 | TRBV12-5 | CASGPGQAQQETQYF | TGTGCTAGTGGTCCGGGACAGGCCCAGCAAGAGACCCAGTACTTC
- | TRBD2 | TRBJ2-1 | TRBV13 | CASSLTGGPHNEQFF | TGTGCCAGCAGCTTAACGGGGGGGCCGCACAATGAGCAGTTCTTC
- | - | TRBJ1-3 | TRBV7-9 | CASSLGGASSGNTIYF | TGTGCCAGCAGCTTAGGGGGAGCGAGCTCTGGAAACACCATATATTTT
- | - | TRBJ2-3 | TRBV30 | CAWSVPAGKDTQYF | TGTGCCTGGAGTGTCCCAGCCGGGAAGGATACGCAGTATTTT